The clone carrying this TCR beta chain has only a few counts. What it binds is not known. The data belong to a study of T cells in Graves' hyperthyroidism and ophthalmopathy. Regions amplified from RNA transcripts were the TCR beta CDR3 regions. The HTBI primer set was used in a first-round RT-PCR of the TCR CDR3. TCRdb passed the multiplex PCR reads through MiXCR, listing each CDR3 protein once. The sample contains about 560,000 distinct CDR3 sequences, roughly 17% of which appear only once. Study-wide results and caveats: Through a model of 13 V-J features, ophthalmopathy was separated from stable hyperthyroidism.

The source of this sequence is a woman in her late teens or twenties with Graves' hyperthyroidism. The sequencing sample was made of blood.

The CDR3 region is CASSFIQGSRYEQYF. CDR3 DNA sequence: TGTGCCAGCAGTTTCATACAGGGGAGCAGGTACGAGCAGTACTTC. This chain uses TRBV27 with TRBJ2-7; TRBD1 matches 7 bases. Germline CDR1 and CDR2: MNHEY and SMNVEV (reference sequence). With V trimmed by 3 bases and J by 4 bases, 9 bases remained unmatched. The CDR3 is made up of 15 amino acids.